These T cell receptor beta chains were read from a single sample in a study of human T cells and chemical hapten exposure. Each CDR3 protein is one row after TCRdb ran MiXCR on the RACE reads. The sample shows roughly 50,000 distinct CDR3 sequences, 8.5% to 10% of them seen only once. This sample comprised whole blood, obtained in connection with sensitization to the hapten diphenylcyclopropenone (DPC). Every receptor here comes from a woman in her twenties or thirties with alopecia areata. Some clones in this sample may be carry-over from other donors' samples. CDR3s include the opening cysteine and the closing phenylalanine or tryptophan. A D gene is named only where the DNA matches it firmly. For some rows the clone size is stated as once, few or many, or as a class when expanded; others skip it.

V gene: TRBV5-4; D gene: .; J gene: TRBJ1-1; clone size: .; CDR3 DNA: TGTGCCAGCAGCTTCCGGACCTTGAACACTGAAGCTTTCTTT; CDR3 protein: CASSFRTLNTEAFF
V gene: TRBV29-1; D gene: .; J gene: TRBJ2-2; clone size: few; CDR3 DNA: TGCAGCGTTGTCTTTGGAGGGGGAAGGACCGGGGAGCTGTTTTTT; CDR3 protein: CSVVFGGGRTGELFF
V gene: TRBV5-1; D gene: TRBD1; J gene: TRBJ1-2; clone size: few; CDR3 DNA: TGCGCCAGCAGCTTGGACAGGGGGCCGACAAACTATGGCTACACCTTC; CDR3 protein: CASSLDRGPTNYGYTF
V gene: TRBV28; D gene: .; J gene: TRBJ1-1; clone size: few; CDR3 DNA: TGTGCCAGCAGTCCAGCGGGACGGGCCGCGAACACTGAAGCTTTCTTT; CDR3 protein: CASSPAGRAANTEAFF
V gene: TRBV6-2/TRBV6-3; D gene: TRBD1; J gene: TRBJ2-2; clone size: few; CDR3 DNA: TGTGCCAGCAGAAAGATAACCCGACAGGGGGCCTCCGGGGAGCTGTTTTTT; CDR3 protein: CASRKITRQGASGELFF
V gene: TRBV21-1; D gene: .; J gene: TRBJ2-7; clone size: many; CDR3 DNA: TGTGCCAGCAGCAAAGGGCTCCAACGGCTTTACGAGCAGTACTTC; CDR3 protein: CASSKGLQRLYEQYF
V gene: TRBV5-1; D gene: .; J gene: TRBJ2-2; clone size: once; CDR3 DNA: TGCGCCAGCAGCTTGCGCGACACCGGGGAGCTGTTTTTT; CDR3 protein: CASSLRDTGELFF
V gene: TRBV12-3/TRBV12-4; D gene: TRBD1; J gene: TRBJ1-5; clone size: many; CDR3 DNA: TGTGCCAGCAGCCAGGACAGGGGAATGTTTCAGCCCCAGCATTTT; CDR3 protein: CASSQDRGMFQPQHF
V gene: TRBV10-3; D gene: .; J gene: TRBJ2-3; clone size: many; CDR3 DNA: TGTGCCATCAGTGGATCGGGGGCAGATACGCAGTATTTT; CDR3 protein: CAISGSGADTQYF
V gene: TRBV15; D gene: .; J gene: TRBJ2-1; clone size: once; CDR3 DNA: TGTGCCACCAGCAGGTCCGGCAGAAACAATGAGCAGTTCTTC; CDR3 protein: CATSRSGRNNEQFF
V gene: TRBV29-1; D gene: .; J gene: TRBJ1-1; clone size: many; CDR3 DNA: TGCAGCGTTGGGAGAGGGACAACGGAAGCTTTCTTT; CDR3 protein: CSVGRGTTEAFF
V gene: TRBV19; D gene: .; J gene: TRBJ1-6; clone size: many; CDR3 DNA: TGTGCCACTACTCCGACAGGTTATAATTCACCCCTCCACTTT; CDR3 protein: CATTPTGYNSPLHF
V gene: TRBV5-6; D gene: .; J gene: TRBJ1-6; clone size: few; CDR3 DNA: TGTGCCAGCAGCTTGGAACGGGACGGCAACCCCCTCCACTTT; CDR3 protein: CASSLERDGNPLHF
V gene: TRBV12-3/TRBV12-4; D gene: .; J gene: TRBJ2-7; clone size: .; CDR3 DNA: TGTGCCAGCAGTTTGGACCACTACGAGCAGTACTTC; CDR3 protein: CASSLDHYEQYF
V gene: TRBV2; D gene: .; J gene: TRBJ1-4; clone size: .; CDR3 DNA: TGTGCCAGCAAGGGACACCGGAATGAAAAACTGTTTTTT; CDR3 protein: CASKGHRNEKLFF
V gene: TRBV20-1; D gene: .; J gene: TRBJ1-1; clone size: few; CDR3 DNA: TGCAGTGCTAGAGACAGGGCTGTCGAAGCTTTCTTT; CDR3 protein: CSARDRAVEAFF
V gene: TRBV4-2; D gene: .; J gene: TRBJ1-1; clone size: few; CDR3 DNA: TGTGCCAGCAAATTCACAGCGGATTTCTCCGAAGCTTTCTTT; CDR3 protein: CASKFTADFSEAFF
V gene: TRBV12-3/TRBV12-4; D gene: .; J gene: TRBJ2-7; clone size: .; CDR3 DNA: TGTGCCAGCAGTCTACGCCAGTCCTACGAGCAGTACTTC; CDR3 protein: CASSLRQSYEQYF
V gene: TRBV6-2/TRBV6-3; D gene: TRBD1; J gene: TRBJ2-6; clone size: .; CDR3 DNA: TGTGCCAGCAGCACCCCCCGACAGGGCAGCTCTGGGGCCAACGTCCTGACTTTC; CDR3 protein: CASSTPRQGSSGANVLTF
V gene: TRBV12-3/TRBV12-4; D gene: TRBD1; J gene: TRBJ2-7; clone size: .; CDR3 DNA: TGTGCCAGCAGTAGCCGGGACAGGGACTACGAGCAGTACTTC; CDR3 protein: CASSSRDRDYEQYF
V gene: TRBV12-3/TRBV12-4; D gene: TRBD2; J gene: TRBJ2-5; clone size: many; CDR3 DNA: TGTGCCAGCAGTCCCCGGACTAGCGGGGAAGAAGAGACCCAGTACTTC; CDR3 protein: CASSPRTSGEEETQYF
V gene: TRBV28; D gene: .; J gene: TRBJ1-3; clone size: many; CDR3 DNA: TGTGCCAGCAGGCAACTGACCTCTGGAAACACCATATATTTT; CDR3 protein: CASRQLTSGNTIYF
V gene: TRBV6-5; D gene: TRBD2; J gene: TRBJ2-6; clone size: .; CDR3 DNA: TGTGCCAGCAGCCAAGGGAGGGTCTCTGGGGCCAACGTCCTGACTTTC; CDR3 protein: CASSQGRVSGANVLTF
V gene: TRBV7-2; D gene: TRBD2; J gene: TRBJ2-5; clone size: few; CDR3 DNA: TGTGCCAGCAGCCGTACTAGCGGGGGCGAGACCCAGTACTTC; CDR3 protein: CASSRTSGGETQYF
V gene: TRBV28; D gene: .; J gene: TRBJ1-1; clone size: few; CDR3 DNA: TGTGCCAGCAGAGCTCAGGGCTGGTCGGTCACTGAAGCTTTCTTT; CDR3 protein: CASRAQGWSVTEAFF
V gene: TRBV28; D gene: TRBD1; J gene: TRBJ1-6; clone size: many; CDR3 DNA: TGTGCCAGCAAAGGACAGGTTAATTCACCCCTCCACTTT; CDR3 protein: CASKGQVNSPLHF
V gene: TRBV20-1; D gene: .; J gene: TRBJ1-2; clone size: few; CDR3 DNA: TGCAGTGCTAGAGGCAGTCCGACCTATGGCTACACCTTC; CDR3 protein: CSARGSPTYGYTF
V gene: TRBV28; D gene: .; J gene: TRBJ2-7; clone size: .; CDR3 DNA: TGTGCCAGCAGCCGAGAGAGCTACGAGCAGTACTTC; CDR3 protein: CASSRESYEQYF
V gene: TRBV7-2; D gene: .; J gene: TRBJ1-1; clone size: few; CDR3 DNA: TGTGCCAGCAGCCCGGGGGGGGAACCTAACACTGAAGCTTTCTTT; CDR3 protein: CASSPGGEPNTEAFF
V gene: TRBV7-9; D gene: TRBD1; J gene: TRBJ2-7; clone size: few; CDR3 DNA: TGTGCCAGCAGCCAGGAGGATCGAGACAGGGGAGAGCAGTACTTC; CDR3 protein: CASSQEDRDRGEQYF
V gene: TRBV5-1; D gene: .; J gene: TRBJ1-2; clone size: many; CDR3 DNA: TGCGCCAGCAGCTACAGTAGGCAGGACTATGGCTACACCTTC; CDR3 protein: CASSYSRQDYGYTF
V gene: TRBV3-1; D gene: TRBD1; J gene: TRBJ2-1; clone size: .; CDR3 DNA: TGTGCCAGCAGCCCAACAGGGGCAGGCTACAATAAGCAGTTCTTC; CDR3 protein: CASSPTGAGYNKQFF